The 25 T cell receptor beta chains in this list originate from one sample, sequenced in a study of cytomegalovirus exposure and HLA in healthy donors. The PCR contained 60 Vbeta and 13 Jbeta primers. The protocol was immunoSEQ multiplex PCR, while the TCRdb copy is restricted to in-frame clones and leaves out a portion. The sample lists some 130,000 clones, roughly four fifths occurring once. The sequenced material came from PBMCs. The receptors stem from a male donor in good health and CMV-seronegative.

The V gene is TRBV27, the J gene TRBJ1-1; unclear D gene. The CDR3 length is 14 residues. Germline V gives CDR1 MNHEY, CDR2 SMNVEV (reference sequence). V was trimmed by 4 bases and J by 2 bases, leaving 11 bases between them. The CDR3 loop reads CASSYGVRNTEAFF. DNA for the CDR3: TGTGCCAGCAGTTACGGGGTCCGTAACACTGAAGCTTTCTTT.

This clone has just one count. V and J are TRBV6-1 and TRBJ2-7, with unresolved D. Germline V gene data show CDR1 as MNHNS and CDR2 as SASEGT. Trimming cost V 5 bases and J 3 bases, with 11 bases left between them. The CDR3 spans 13 residues. The CDR3 reads CASSSSLDYEQYF. CDR3 nucleotide sequence: TGTGCCAGCAGTTCCTCACTTGACTACGAGCAGTACTTC.

The chain joins TRBV29-1 to TRBJ2-3; tentative D call: TRBD2 (6 bases). Trimming cost V 7 bases and J 0 bases, with 11 bases left between them. The V gene's germline CDR1 is SQVTM and CDR2 ANQGSEA. This CDR3 region has 13 residues. In nucleotides, the CDR3 is TGCAGCGCCCCGGGGGACAGCACAGATACGCAGTATTTT. Translating gives CSAPGDSTDTQYF.

V and J are TRBV19 and TRBJ1-3; D possibly corresponds to TRBD1 (6 bases). Per the germline V gene, CDR1 is LNHDA and CDR2 is SQIVND (reference sequence). The CDR3 loop spans 13 amino acids. The germline V and J ends were trimmed by 7 bases and 0 bases, with 7 bases remaining between them. CDR3 sequence: CASKGHSGNTIYF. Here the CDR3 DNA reads TGTGCCAGTAAGGGACACTCTGGAAACACCATATATTTT.

This sequence joins TRBV5-1 and TRBJ2-1, with 14 bases that match TRBD2. Trimming cost V 3 bases and J 8 bases; bases outside gene matches: 4. The CDR3 is 15 amino acids. Germline V gene sequence: CDR1 SGHRS, CDR2 YFSETQ. This CDR3 is CASSSGLAGVDEQFF. In nucleotides, the CDR3 is TGCGCCAGCAGCTCGGGACTAGCGGGAGTCGATGAGCAGTTCTTC.

This chain uses TRBV4-3 with TRBJ1-4; no reliable D call. This CDR3 is 16 amino acids long. V shed 0 bases and J shed 3 bases, with 11 bases lying between them. From germline, CDR1 is LGHNA and CDR2 YSLEER. CDR3 DNA sequence: TGCGCCAGCAGCCAAGATGAGGGTCCGGCTAATGAAAAACTGTTTTTT. It translates to CASSQDEGPANEKLFF.

The V gene is TRBV28, the J gene TRBJ2-7; 11 nucleotides agree with TRBD2. There are 19 residues in the CDR3. V shed 3 bases, J shed 5 bases, and the junction held 18 bases outside the gene matches. CDR1 is MDHEN and CDR2 is SYDVKM in the germline V gene. CDR3 sequence: CASSFIGLAGGFSPNEQYF. In DNA, the CDR3 is TGTGCCAGCAGTTTTATTGGGCTAGCGGGAGGATTCTCCCCGAACGAGCAGTACTTC.

The chain uses TRBV4-2 and TRBJ2-1, with a weak D call TRBD1 (5 bases). This CDR3 is built from 15 residues. V was shortened by 4 bases and J by 0 bases, with 10 bases between the two germline ends. Germline lookup yields CDR1 LGHNA and CDR2 YNFKEQ. The CDR3 is CASSPGLGSYNEQFF. In DNA form, the CDR3 reads TGTGCCAGCAGCCCAGGGCTAGGCTCCTACAATGAGCAGTTCTTC.

The chain couples TRBV21-1 to TRBJ1-1; TRBD1 reflects the table's D call only, with no check against the DNA. TRBV21-1 is an annotated pseudogene. The CDR3 runs 16 residues. The CDR3 nucleotides read TGTGCCAGCAGCAAAGGTCACAGGGCAACGAAGACTGAAGCTTTCTTT. Its translation: CASSKGHRATKTEAFF.

The genes are TRBV28 and TRBJ2-5, with 12 bases matching TRBD2. Trimming at V came to 7 bases and at J to 3 bases, leaving 3 bases not matched to a gene. This CDR3 comprises 14 residues. CDR1 MDHEN and CDR2 SYDVKM come from the germline V gene. CDR3 in amino acids: CASTRTSGKETQYF. In nucleotides, the CDR3 is TGTGCCAGCACCAGGACTAGCGGGAAAGAGACCCAGTACTTC. Using reference TRBV28 and TRBJ2-5 for the parts outside the CDR3, the full variable domain is DVKVTQSSRYLVKRTGEKVFLECVQDMDHENMFWYRQDPGLGLRLIYFSYDVKMKEKGDIPEGYSVSREKKERFSLILESASTNQTSMYLCASTRTSGKETQYFGPGTRLLVL.

The chain recombines TRBV4-2 with TRBJ1-6; 9 positions match TRBD1. The ends lost 0 bases at V and 14 bases at J; junction bases unmatched: 11. CDR3 size: 16 residues. Germline CDR1 LGHNA, CDR2 YNFKEQ. As DNA, the CDR3 is TGTGCCAGCAGCCAAGAAAGGGAGGACAGGGGAAGGTCCCTCCACTTT. Translated, it gives CASSQEREDRGRSLHF.

This clone has only a few counts. The chain links TRBV4-1 to TRBJ2-1; D is uncertain. Germline lookup yields CDR1 MGHRA and CDR2 YSYEKL. CDR3 length: 16 amino acids. V was shortened by 1 base and J by 0 bases, with 10 bases between the two germline ends. In DNA form, the CDR3 reads TGCGCCAGCAGCCAAGTTTGGGCAAACTCCTACAATGAGCAGTTCTTC. Protein product: CASSQVWANSYNEQFF.

The V gene is TRBV5-5, the J gene TRBJ1-4; D ambiguous. Trimming pared 4 bases from V and 4 bases from J, leaving 14 bases between. The CDR3 runs to 15 residues. Germline V CDR1 and CDR2: SGHKS, YYEKEE (reference sequence). The CDR3: CASSPGLQFNEKLFF. Here the CDR3 DNA reads TGTGCCAGCAGCCCCGGCTTACAGTTTAATGAAAAACTGTTTTTT.

V and J are TRBV4-2 and TRBJ2-1; 7 nucleotides match TRBD1. The CDR3 totals 16 residues. CDR1 is LGHNA and CDR2 is YNFKEQ in the germline V gene. The ends lost 0 bases at V and 3 bases at J; junction bases unmatched: 5. CDR3 sequence (DNA): TGTGCCAGCAGCCAAGATGAGGGACAGTACTACAATGAGCAGTTCTTC. Its translation is CASSQDEGQYYNEQFF.

In its sample, this clone was seen a few times. The V and J genes are TRBV4-2 and TRBJ2-7; D perhaps matches TRBD1 (6 bases). V gave up 4 bases and J gave up 2 bases, with 9 bases separating them. The CDR3 runs to 13 residues. Germline lookup yields CDR1 LGHNA and CDR2 YNFKEQ. The CDR3 spells CASSPPGAYEQYF. CDR3 nucleotide sequence: TGTGCCAGCAGCCCACCAGGGGCCTACGAGCAGTACTTC.

The chain is built from TRBV6-5 and TRBJ2-7; the D gene is possibly TRBD2 (6 bases). The CDR3 length is 14 residues. The V end was cut by 6 bases, the J end by 2 bases, with 14 bases between. Germline V gene lookup returns CDR1 MNHEY and CDR2 SVGAGI. CDR3 bases: TGTGCCAGCAGCCATAGGAGGGGCGCCTACGAGCAGTACTTC. This encodes CASSHRRGAYEQYF.

The chain carries TRBV5-5 and TRBJ1-2; possibly TRBD1 for D (6 bases). Trimming stripped 1 base from V and 5 bases from J, with 15 bases between. The germline V gene encodes CDR1 SGHKS and CDR2 YYEKEE (reference sequence). This CDR3 has 15 amino acids. CDR3 in amino acids: CASSLNNRAPYGYTF. The CDR3 DNA reads as TGTGCCAGCAGCTTGAACAACAGGGCGCCTTATGGCTACACCTTC.

This clone was observed a single time. The chain joins TRBV7-2 to TRBJ2-7; 9 nucleotides line up with TRBD1. Per germline, CDR1 SGHTA and CDR2 FQGNSA. The ends lost 2 bases at V and 7 bases at J; junction bases unmatched: 15. The CDR3 length is 17 residues. The CDR3 loop reads CASSLRASGQGMGEQYF. The DNA of the CDR3 is TGTGCCAGCAGCTTAAGAGCTTCCGGACAGGGGATGGGTGAGCAGTACTTC.

The genes are TRBV9 and TRBJ1-3; D is ambiguous. Trimming took off 2 bases at V and 3 bases at J, with 6 bases between the two ends. The CDR3 length is 13 residues. Germline V CDR1 and CDR2: SGDLS, YYNGEE. The CDR3 loop is CASSVTLGNTIYF. CDR3 sequence (DNA): TGTGCCAGCAGCGTGACACTTGGAAACACCATATATTTT.

This chain joins TRBV5-1 and TRBJ2-5; a possible D gene is TRBD2 (6 bases). The CDR3 runs 16 residues. Deletions cut 4 bases from V and 3 bases from J, with 19 bases between. The germline V gene encodes CDR1 SGHRS and CDR2 YFSETQ. The CDR3 is CASSTTGGGGKETQYF. CDR3 coding DNA: TGCGCCAGCAGCACAACCGGGGGAGGAGGGAAAGAGACCCAGTACTTC.

This chain connects TRBV5-4 to TRBJ1-3; TRBD1 aligns across 8 bases. V trimming: 3 bases; J trimming: 0 bases; junction bases outside the gene matches: 5. This CDR3 has 16 residues. Germline V gives CDR1 SGHNT, CDR2 YYREEE (reference sequence). CDR3 amino acids: CASSWGQVLSGNTIYF. The CDR3 DNA sequence: TGTGCCAGCAGCTGGGGACAGGTGCTCTCTGGAAACACCATATATTTT.

The chain carries TRBV6-5 and TRBJ2-7; unclear D gene. Germline values: CDR1 MNHEY, CDR2 SVGAGI. CDR3 length: 16 residues. V dropped 2 bases and J dropped 7 bases, with 21 bases sitting between them. Written as DNA, the CDR3 is TGTGCCAGCAGTTACGTCTCGCCTCCCGGGTTTGGGGAGCAGTACTTC. Its translation is CASSYVSPPGFGEQYF.

The chain recombines TRBV9 with TRBJ1-2; D possibly corresponds to TRBD1 (5 bases). The germline V gene has CDR1 SGDLS and CDR2 YYNGEE. V gave up 1 base and J gave up 1 base, with 14 bases separating them. The CDR3 runs 16 residues. CDR3: CASSVFDRVGNYGYTF. The CDR3, as DNA: TGTGCCAGCAGCGTATTCGACAGAGTGGGTAACTATGGCTACACCTTC.

This clone was picked up a small number of times. The CDR3: CATSRDRGSSPLHF. CDR3 DNA sequence: TGTGCCACCAGCAGAGATCGCGGGAGTTCACCCCTCCACTTT. The V call is TRBV15, the J call TRBJ1-6; no firm D call. This CDR3 region has 14 residues. The V gene's germline CDR1 is LNHNV and CDR2 YYDKDF (reference sequence). The ends were cut back, 0 bases at V and 9 bases at J, with 9 bases in the middle.

V is TRBV19 and J is TRBJ2-1; TRBD1 matches 10 bases. The germline CDR1 and CDR2 sequences are LNHDA and SQIVND (reference sequence). This CDR3 is 16 amino acids long. Trimming removed 3 bases from V and 2 bases from J; junction bases left unmatched: 4. CDR3 sequence (DNA): TGTGCCAGTAGTATCAGGGGGACAGGGGCCTACAATGAGCAGTTCTTC. This sequence encodes CASSIRGTGAYNEQFF.